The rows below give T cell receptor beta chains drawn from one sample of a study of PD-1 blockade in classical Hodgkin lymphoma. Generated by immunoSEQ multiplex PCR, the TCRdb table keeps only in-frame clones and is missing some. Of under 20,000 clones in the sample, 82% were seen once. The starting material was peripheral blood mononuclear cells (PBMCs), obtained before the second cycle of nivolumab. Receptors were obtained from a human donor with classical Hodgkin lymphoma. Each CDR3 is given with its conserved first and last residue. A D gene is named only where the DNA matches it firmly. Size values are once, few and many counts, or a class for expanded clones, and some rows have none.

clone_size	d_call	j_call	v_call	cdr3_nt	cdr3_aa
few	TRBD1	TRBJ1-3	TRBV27	TGTGCCAGCAGGACAGGGGGCTCTGGAAACACCATATATTTT	CASRTGGSGNTIYF
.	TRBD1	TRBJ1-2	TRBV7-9	TGTGCCAGCAGCCGCGGGACAGGGAATATCTATGGCTACACCTTC	CASSRGTGNIYGYTF
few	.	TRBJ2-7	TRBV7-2	TGTGCCAGCAGCTTTGTCGGGGGCCTTGGCGAGCAGTACTTC	CASSFVGGLGEQYF
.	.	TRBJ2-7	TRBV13	TGTGCCAGCAGCTTAGGACTACACTACGAGCAGTACTTC	CASSLGLHYEQYF
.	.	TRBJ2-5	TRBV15	TGTGCCACCAGCAGAGTGGAAATAGGTGTGGGAGAGACCCAGTACTTC	CATSRVEIGVGETQYF
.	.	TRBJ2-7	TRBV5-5	TGTGCCAGCAGTTCTTCAAACAGGGTACCCACCCCCCTCTACGAGCAGTACTTC	CASSSSNRVPTPLYEQYF
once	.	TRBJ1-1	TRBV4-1	TGCGCCAGCAGCCAACCTATCGAGGCCACTGAAGCTTTCTTT	CASSQPIEATEAFF
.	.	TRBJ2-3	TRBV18	TGTGCCAGCTCACCGGCGAGCCCGACGGGAGATACGCAGTATTTT	CASSPASPTGDTQYF
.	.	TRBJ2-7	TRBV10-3	TGTGCCATCAGTTCAGTCGTCTCCTACGAGCAGTACTTC	CAISSVVSYEQYF
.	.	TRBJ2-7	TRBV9	TGTGCCAGCAGTCGTAGAGGGCAAACCTACGAGCAGTACTTC	CASSRRGQTYEQYF
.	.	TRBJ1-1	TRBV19	TGTGCCAGTAGTATAGACGCAGGGACTGAAGCTTTCTTT	CASSIDAGTEAFF
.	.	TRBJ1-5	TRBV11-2	TGTGCCAGCAGCCTTGAGGGGTACGGCCAGCCCCAGCATTTT	CASSLEGYGQPQHF
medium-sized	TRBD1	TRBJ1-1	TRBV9	TGTGCCAGCAGCCCGGGCTACCGGACAGGGGGGTCTGCTGAAGCTTTCTTT	CASSPGYRTGGSAEAFF
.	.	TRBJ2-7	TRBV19	TGTGCCAGTACCCCAAGGCCACCCTACGAGCAGTACTTC	CASTPRPPYEQYF
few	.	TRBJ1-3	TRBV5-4	TGTGCCAGCAGCACCGGGACGAGAGGAAACACCATATATTTT	CASSTGTRGNTIYF
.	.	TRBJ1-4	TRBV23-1	TGCGCCAGCAGTCAGGACCCAGGGAACACTAATGAAAAACTGTTTTTT	CASSQDPGNTNEKLFF
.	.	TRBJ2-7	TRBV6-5	TGTGCCAGCAGTTACTGGGGACCTCCCTACGAGCAGTACTTC	CASSYWGPPYEQYF
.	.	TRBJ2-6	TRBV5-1	TGCGCCAGCACCCCAAAGGACAACGGTCTGGTCGGGGGGGCCAACGTCCTGACTTTC	CASTPKDNGLVGGANVLTF
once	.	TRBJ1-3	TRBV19	TGTGCCAGTAGTTCCACGGGGGTTTCTGGAAACACCATATATTTT	CASSSTGVSGNTIYF
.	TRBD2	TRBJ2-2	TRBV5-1	TGCGCCAGCAGCCGTAGCGGGGGAAACACCGGGGAGCTGTTTTTT	CASSRSGGNTGELFF